The clone carrying this T cell receptor beta chain is a singleton in its sample. Antigen unknown. This specimen comes from a study of shared clonotypes between healthy human individuals. The CDR3 extends over 15 amino acids. Study-wide results and caveats: Clonotype sharing across donors was expected to vary with sequencing depth. Compared with memory subsets, naive subsets generally had larger estimated richness.

Method: immunoSEQ multiplex PCR; TCRdb's copy keeps in-frame clones and lacks some. The sample includes millions of clones, approximately 95% seen only once; the top ten take about 0.41%. Researchers partitioned CD4+ cells into CD45RA+ naive and CD45RA-negative memory subsets. The clonotype was recovered from a man aged 18-30 years in good health. Some clones in this sample may be carry-over from other donors' samples. This chain uses TRBV21-1 with TRBJ2-5; the D segment call TRBD1 is taken from the table without a DNA check. TRBV21-1 is an annotated pseudogene. The specimen sequenced was naive CD4+ T cells from PBMCs. Documented subset: CD45RA+ positively selected. In DNA form, the CDR3 reads TGTGCCAGCAGCAACCCAACAGGGGGCAGTGAGACCCAGTACTTC. This codes for CASSNPTGGSETQYF.